This T cell receptor (beta chain) was observed in a study of T cells in Graves' hyperthyroidism and ophthalmopathy (dated by TCRdb to about 2019). Regarding the study in general: Peripheral blood was collected at initial diagnosis, before any treatment. To identify distinguishing TCR V-J signatures, a discovery cohort of about 95 patients was used, comprising 43 with Graves' ophthalmopathy and 57 with stable Graves' hyperthyroidism. The study also compared thyroid tissue and blood T-cell repertoires from roughly six Graves' hyperthyroidism patients. The 95 to 100 discovery patients were randomly divided into training and test sets at a 7:3 ratio. Whether ophthalmopathy could be predicted prospectively was tested in an independent validation cohort made up of fewer than 20 hyperthyroidism patients plus 17 patients who later progressed to ophthalmopathy. Once sampling was done, hyperthyroidism patients were given methimazole at a starting dose of 30 mg daily, whereas ophthalmopathy patients were given high-dose intravenous methylprednisolone. TCR Vbeta CDR3 sequencing of 130 to 150 peripheral blood samples (fewer than 45 ophthalmopathy, approximately 80 hyperthyroidism and approximately 17 progressor patients) is reported in the paper. What the work shows at the level of the full study, not this receptor alone: A 13 V-J signature model separated ophthalmopathy from stable hyperthyroidism, with just over 85% sensitivity and about 81% specificity in cross-validation and 80%/75% in testing. Most expanded thyroid clonotypes (frequency above 0.001) were also detected in blood, suggesting blood repertoires may reflect thyroid immune responses. Sample size was not statistically predetermined, and investigators were not blinded to group allocation. During validation, the model predicted progression to ophthalmopathy a median of approximately 7 months ahead of onset, with just under 71% sensitivity and 72% to 80% specificity.

The CDR3, from cysteine to phenylalanine, totals 16 residues. CDR3 DNA only is kept here, 48 bases in frame from base 1. TCR beta CDR3 regions were amplified from RNA transcripts. A first-round RT-PCR of the TCR CDR3 used the HTBI primer set with the Qiagen OneStep RT-PCR kit. A second multiplex PCR round built the libraries, followed by size selection and purification. Paired-end sequencing of the libraries was performed with 100 bp reads on an Illumina HiSeq2000. The study's own analysis went as follows. Raw data were processed with SOAPnuke, discarding reads with adapters, uncalled bases, mean Phred below 15, or no exact constant-primer or identifier match. High-quality paired reads were merged with COPE v1.2.5, and unique nucleotide sequences were defined as clonotypes. Clonotypes were aligned to IMGT TRBV, TRBD and TRBJ reference segments using MiTCR v1.1. Analysis was restricted to V-J combinations with a frequency above 0.0001, which covered roughly 99% of repertoires. A TCS score was defined as the ratio of F50 (clonal expansion) to E x V (chaos), with BLOSUM62-based TCRdist applied between CDR3 peptides within each V-J. Welch's t-statistics and random forest reduced around 520 V-J features to under 15, which were used in a naive Bayes classifier (R e1071). TCRdb reanalyzed the raw reads on its own, using fastp at Q25 for trimming and MiXCR for clone calling, and kept in-frame beta chains. Each entry merges the rows of one CDR3 protein and shows their most common DNA and genes. V and J calls and clone size were set by TCRdb, not the authors. The sample contains more than 150,000 distinct CDR3 sequences, approximately 15% of them found a single time. Around 29% of the sample is in the top ten clones.

Notes on this clonotype: No cognate antigen has been identified for it. Per-nucleotide qualities are absent, and no much larger clonotype sits a single base away.

A patient counted as having stable Graves' hyperthyroidism if no progression to ophthalmopathy occurred over 18 months of follow-up. Hyperthyroidism patients were newly diagnosed, had a disease duration of under 2 months, and were aged 18 to 65 years. Exclusion was applied to patients with uncontrolled infections, other autoimmune diseases, pregnancy or lactation. Diagnoses were based on clinical symptoms, serum thyroxine and TRAb, thyroid ultrasound and orbital computed tomography. PBMCs were isolated from approximately 10 ml of fresh peripheral blood by Ficoll-Paque density gradient centrifugation. Total RNA was extracted with Trizol reagent, and quality was checked on an Agilent 2100 Bioanalyzer.

The rearrangement combines TRBV3-2 with TRBJ2-5; the D call TRBD2 from the table was never checked on the DNA. TRBV3-2 corresponds to a pseudogene. The source material was blood. The sequence came from a woman aged 50 to 65 with Graves' hyperthyroidism. The sequenced DNA: TGTGCCAGCAGCCAAGTTTCTAGCGGCTACCAAGAGACCCAGTACTTC. This is translated as CASSQVSSGYQETQYF.